These 28 T cell receptor beta chains share one sample of origin, sequenced in a study of a mutant IDH1 vaccine in newly diagnosed glioma. For these receptors, no antigen is known. Regarding time point: week 35, safety follow-up. What each vaccine dose contained was 300 ug of mutant IDH1 20-mer peptide, accompanied by topical imiquimod. Repertoires were generated with immunoSEQ multiplex PCR, while TCRdb's copy carries only in-frame clones and drops some. This sample has about 69,000 clones, with more than 85% found just once. Sequences were derived from PBMCs, sampled from a glioma patient whose treatment included an IDH1 peptide vaccine. The source is a man younger than 40 with glioma.

The chain links TRBV6-6 to TRBJ1-5, with D possibly matching TRBD1 (5 bases). Germline-derived CDR1 and CDR2 are MNHNY and SVGAGI (reference sequence). The CDR3 covers 14 residues. Trimming left V 4 bases short and J 3 bases short, with 10 bases between. The CDR3 DNA follows: TGTGCCAGCAGTTCCCGACAGTTCAATCAGCCCCAGCATTTT. It is translated as CASSSRQFNQPQHF.

This clone was seen only once. Germline and junction disagree at one end, which may indicate a read error. The J gene is TRBJ1-2, the V gene TRBV20-1, with 8 bases that match TRBD1. The CDR3 totals 11 residues. Germline CDR1 is DFQATT and CDR2 is SNEGSKA (reference sequence). The CDR3 sequence is CSAAGTGPLNF. As DNA, the CDR3 is TGCAGTGCTGCCGGGACAGGCCCTTTGAATTTC.

In this sample, this clone turned up a few times. The chain combines TRBV6-6 with TRBJ2-7, with TRBD2 matching over 10 bases. The CDR3 consists of 15 residues. The junction had 7 bases not matched to a gene; V was cut back by 5 bases and J by 3 bases. Germline lookup yields CDR1 MNHNY and CDR2 SVGAGI (reference sequence). The CDR3 loop reads CASSTRTSGNYEQYF. The CDR3, as DNA: TGTGCCAGCAGTACCCGGACTAGCGGAAACTACGAGCAGTACTTC.

V gene TRBV7-3 combines with J gene TRBJ2-2; 8 bases map to TRBD2. After removal of 4 bases from V and 3 bases from J, the junction contained 1 base not matched to a gene. Looked up from germline, CDR1 is SGHTA and CDR2 is FQGTGA. This CDR3 spans 14 amino acids. The CDR3 loop reads CASSYSGDTGELFF. CDR3 nucleotide sequence: TGTGCCAGCAGCTATAGCGGGGACACCGGGGAGCTGTTTTTT.

This chain uses TRBV29-1 with TRBJ2-3; possibly TRBD2 for D (5 bases). The CDR3 totals 11 residues. The germline gives CDR1 SQVTM, CDR2 ANQGSEA. The CDR3 sequence is CSLRDTDTQYF. The CDR3 DNA reads as TGCAGTCTTCGGGACACAGATACGCAGTATTTT.

The chain is built from TRBV7-9 and TRBJ2-1; D is undetermined. V lost 8 bases to trimming and J lost 9 bases, with 17 bases between them. In germline, CDR1 is SEHNR, CDR2 FQNEAQ (reference sequence). The CDR3 extends over 13 amino acids. The CDR3 DNA follows: TGTGCCAGCGGCCTAAATCAGCGCAGTGAGCAGTTCTTC. This gives the protein CASGLNQRSEQFF.

The V call is TRBV13, the J call TRBJ2-1; TRBD1 agrees at 10 bases. The CDR3 length is 14 residues. J gave up 9 bases and V 6 bases, and 8 bases lay outside the gene matches. CDR1 is PRHDT, CDR2 FYEKMQ, per germline (reference sequence). Written as DNA, the CDR3 is TGTGCCAGCAGTTCAGACAGGGGGCGCGGTGAGCAGTTCTTC. Translating it yields CASSSDRGRGEQFF.

This chain connects TRBV4-1 to TRBJ1-3; tentatively, D is TRBD1 (6 bases). The CDR3 covers 15 residues. The germline CDR1 and CDR2 sequences are MGHRA and YSYEKL. V lost 1 base and J 1 base, leaving 8 bases between the germline ends. The CDR3 spells CASSQGTESGNTIYF. CDR3 DNA sequence: TGCGCCAGCAGCCAAGGGACAGAGTCTGGAAACACCATATATTTT.

This clone was observed a handful of times. The V and J genes are TRBV7-6 and TRBJ2-2, with D maybe TRBD1 (6 bases). Germline V gene data show CDR1 as SGHVS and CDR2 as FNYEAQ. Trimming left V 3 bases short and J 1 base short, with 6 bases between. CDR3 size: 14 residues. The CDR3 loop is CASSLDRNTGELFF. The DNA of the CDR3 is TGTGCCAGCAGCTTGGACAGGAACACCGGGGAGCTGTTTTTT. Filled out from reference TRBV7-6 and TRBJ2-2, the complete variable domain reads GAGVSQSPRYKVTKRGQDVALRCDPISGHVSLYWYRQALGQGPEFLTYFNYEAQQDKSGLPNDRFSAERPEGSISTLTIQRTEQRDSAMYRCASSLDRNTGELFFGEGSRLTVL.

J is TRBJ2-5 and V is TRBV18; D unresolved. The CDR3 is 18 amino acids. V was trimmed by 3 bases and J by 2 bases, leaving 22 bases between them. Germline CDR1 is KGHSH and CDR2 is LQKENI. The CDR3 DNA is TGTGCCAGCTCACCCGCAGCGTCAACTTTTTCCGGTCAAGAGACCCAGTACTTC. Protein product: CASSPAASTFSGQETQYF.

The V and J genes are TRBV7-6 and TRBJ1-4; weak D call: TRBD1 (6 bases). CDR1 is SGHVS, CDR2 FNYEAQ, per germline. This CDR3 is 15 amino acids long. Trimming took 5 bases from V and 6 from J, leaving 16 bases between them. The CDR3 DNA reads as TGTGCCAGCAGCCGAACACCAGGGGATGATGAAAAACTGTTTTTT. The encoded protein is CASSRTPGDDEKLFF.

The chain recombines TRBV30 with TRBJ2-3, with D perhaps TRBD1 (6 bases). The CDR3 runs to 15 residues. The germline V gene has CDR1 GTSNPN and CDR2 SVGIG (reference sequence). V was clipped by 2 bases and J by 0 bases, with 12 bases between them. CDR3 sequence: CAWSLTGRSTDTQYF. In DNA form, the CDR3 reads TGTGCCTGGAGTCTAACAGGGAGAAGCACAGATACGCAGTATTTT.

The chain has TRBV6-1 and TRBJ1-6; D remains ambiguous. The ends were cut back, 3 bases at V and 9 bases at J, with 15 bases in the middle. Germline V gene sequence: CDR1 MNHNS, CDR2 SASEGT. This CDR3 comprises 15 residues. DNA of the CDR3: TGTGCCAGCAGTGATGTTGGCCATCGGTCTTCACCCCTCCACTTT. Its protein is CASSDVGHRSSPLHF.

This clone was found a few times. The chain recombines TRBV29-1 with TRBJ1-2, with a tentative D call TRBD1 (6 bases). Trimming stripped 6 bases from V and 8 bases from J, with 19 bases between. Germline loops: CDR1 SQVTM, CDR2 ANQGSEA. The CDR3 spans 13 residues. CDR3 region: CSVPGALRLGYTF. CDR3 in DNA: TGCAGCGTCCCAGGGGCCCTACGACTCGGCTACACCTTC.

This clone was counted once. The chain combines TRBV20-1 with TRBJ1-1; D perhaps matches TRBD1 (5 bases). This CDR3 comprises 11 residues. With 7 bases removed from V and 1 base from J, the gap between germline ends came to 7 bases. The germline gives CDR1 DFQATT, CDR2 SNEGSKA (reference sequence). CDR3 region: CSGTGNTEAFF. CDR3 nucleotides: TGCAGTGGAACAGGGAACACTGAAGCTTTCTTT.

Only one count was recorded for this clone. The chain has TRBV28 and TRBJ1-4; unclear D gene. Germline V gives CDR1 MDHEN, CDR2 SYDVKM. The CDR3 contains 16 residues. Trimming left V 3 bases short and J 0 bases short, with 11 bases between. CDR3 loop: CASSLASLATNEKLFF. The CDR3 nucleotides are TGTGCCAGCAGTTTGGCCAGCCTTGCAACTAATGAAAAACTGTTTTTT.

This clone has only one observation. This sequence joins TRBV14 and TRBJ2-1; 8 nucleotides match TRBD2. Germline loops: CDR1 SGHDN, CDR2 FVKESK. Trimming took 4 bases from V and 15 from J; bases not matched to a gene: 8. This CDR3 is 12 amino acids long. The CDR3 nucleotides are TGTGCCAGCAGCCCCGGGACTAGTGTTTGGTTCTTC. It codes for CASSPGTSVWFF.

The chain links TRBV7-9 to TRBJ2-3; TRBD2 matches 11 bases. The CDR3 covers 15 residues. The V and J ends lost 5 bases and 3 bases, in that order; junction bases with no gene match: 4. Germline lookup yields CDR1 SEHNR and CDR2 FQNEAQ (reference sequence). The CDR3 coding sequence is TGTGCCAGCAGCGACCTAGCGGGAGGTACAGATACGCAGTATTTT. This codes for CASSDLAGGTDTQYF.

The chain employs TRBV29-1 and TRBJ1-4; D gene uncertain. With 0 bases removed from V and 7 bases from J, the gap between germline ends came to 9 bases. Germline-derived CDR1 and CDR2 are SQVTM and ANQGSEA. The CDR3 totals 13 residues. CDR3 coding DNA: TGCAGCGTTGAAGATAGGAAGGGTGAAAAACTGTTTTTT. Translated: CSVEDRKGEKLFF. Full variable domain (rest looked up from reference TRBV29-1 and TRBJ1-4): SAVISQKPSRDICQRGTSLTIQCQVDSQVTMMFWYRQQPGQSLTLIATANQGSEATYESGFVIDKFPISRPNLTFSTLTVSNMSPEDSSIYLCSVEDRKGEKLFFGSGTQLSVL.

The V call is TRBV28, the J call TRBJ2-7, with 7 bases that match TRBD1. Germline CDR1 MDHEN, CDR2 SYDVKM. CDR3 size: 13 residues. V dropped 10 bases and J dropped 3; count of bases not matched to a gene: 9. Written as DNA, the CDR3 is TGTGCCACCCTAAGACAGGGCCTCTACGAGCAGTACTTC. Residues: CATLRQGLYEQYF.

The CDR3 sequence: CASSLPTSGGPDTQYF. CDR3 DNA sequence: TGTGCCAGCAGCTTGCCGACTAGCGGGGGACCAGATACGCAGTATTTT. The chain carries TRBV7-8 and TRBJ2-3; TRBD2 agrees at 12 bases. The CDR3 spans 16 residues. Germline values: CDR1 SGHVS, CDR2 FQNEAQ. V dropped 3 bases and J dropped 4; count of bases not matched to a gene: 5.

This chain joins TRBV19 and TRBJ2-6; D call uncertain. Trimming stripped 8 bases from V and 0 bases from J, with 17 bases between. Germline CDR1 reads LNHDA; CDR2 reads SQIVND (reference sequence). The CDR3 spans 17 residues. The CDR3: CASRRSFAYSGANVLTF. The CDR3 coding sequence is TGTGCCAGTCGCAGATCCTTCGCATACTCTGGGGCCAACGTCCTGACTTTC.

V gene TRBV5-4 combines with J gene TRBJ2-7; TRBD2 agrees at 9 bases. J lost 3 bases, V lost 0 bases, and 7 bases had no gene match. There are 16 residues in the CDR3. CDR1 is SGHNT, CDR2 YYREEE, per germline (reference sequence). The CDR3 DNA sequence: TGTGCCAGCAGCTTGGCCTTTAGCGGGGGCAACTACGAGCAGTACTTC. Residues: CASSLAFSGGNYEQYF.

This clone was seen once. The rearrangement joins TRBV6-5 to TRBJ2-7, with D hard to call. Germline CDR1 reads MNHEY; CDR2 reads SVGAGI. CDR3 length equals 13 residues. The V end was cut by 6 bases, the J end by 0 bases, with 9 bases between. Here the CDR3 reads CASRAPRSYEQYF. The CDR3 DNA reads TGTGCCAGCAGAGCTCCCCGCTCCTACGAGCAGTACTTC.

The CDR3 region is CASMGASPGTEAFF. CDR3 bases: TGTGCCAGCATGGGTGCCAGCCCTGGCACTGAAGCTTTCTTT. This rearrangement joins TRBV2 to TRBJ1-1; the D is unclear. Between the trimmed V and J ends, which lost 7 bases and 4 bases, there was a span of 16 bases. The germline CDR1 and CDR2 sequences are SNHLY and FYNNEI. The CDR3 has 14 residues.

The gene calls are TRBV28 and TRBJ2-1; 15 bases agree with TRBD2. CDR3 length: 18 amino acids. After removal of 5 bases from V and 8 bases from J, the junction contained 13 bases not matched to a gene. Germline loops: CDR1 MDHEN, CDR2 SYDVKM. The CDR3 sequence: CASSPWTSGRERRYEQFF. CDR3 nucleotide sequence: TGTGCCAGCAGTCCGTGGACTAGCGGGAGGGAACGCCGCTATGAGCAGTTCTTC. Based on the CDR3 plus reference TRBV28 and TRBJ2-1, the full variable domain is DVKVTQSSRYLVKRTGEKVFLECVQDMDHENMFWYRQDPGLGLRLIYFSYDVKMKEKGDIPEGYSVSREKKERFSLILESASTNQTSMYLCASSPWTSGRERRYEQFFGPGTRLTVL.

This chain connects TRBV7-6 to TRBJ1-1; D gene uncertain. V dropped 5 bases and J dropped 2 bases, with 18 bases sitting between them. Germline CDR1 is SGHVS and CDR2 is FNYEAQ. The CDR3 covers 16 residues. CDR3 region: CASSPRSRTGNTEAFF. CDR3 nucleotide sequence: TGTGCCAGCAGCCCAAGATCCCGGACTGGAAACACTGAAGCTTTCTTT. Full variable domain (rest looked up from reference TRBV7-6 and TRBJ1-1): GAGVSQSPRYKVTKRGQDVALRCDPISGHVSLYWYRQALGQGPEFLTYFNYEAQQDKSGLPNDRFSAERPEGSISTLTIQRTEQRDSAMYRCASSPRSRTGNTEAFFGQGTRLTVV.

This clone appeared a few times. This CDR3 is also generated by other DNA sequences in the sample. The chain carries TRBV9 and TRBJ1-1; D is perhaps TRBD1 (5 bases). CDR1 SGDLS and CDR2 YYNGEE come from the germline V gene. The V end lost 7 bases, the J end lost 2 bases, and 12 bases lay between the germline ends. The CDR3 has 13 amino acids. The CDR3 coding sequence is TGTGCCAGCTCCGTGGGACCTAACACTGAAGCTTTCTTT. Protein: CASSVGPNTEAFF.